Detailed here is one T cell receptor beta chain. The data stem from a study of cytomegalovirus exposure and HLA in healthy donors. The donors were members of the validation cohort comprising some 130 subjects, separate from the approximately 630-subject first cohort. Produced via immunoSEQ multiplex PCR; TCRdb's table is partial and in-frame only. The table lists 200,000 or so clones, around 83% of them singletons, with about an eighth in the top ten. The CDR3 runs 16 residues. J gave up 4 bases and V 2 bases, and 8 bases lay outside the gene matches. Germline-derived CDR1 and CDR2 are MDHEN and SYDVKM.

The sequence was collected from a woman in her 30s in good health and CMV-seropositive. V is TRBV28 and J is TRBJ1-2; 9 bases line up with TRBD1. The sample consisted of PBMCs. The CDR3 DNA reads as TGTGCCAGCAGTTTACGCACCACAGGGGGCAGCTATGGCTACACCTTC. Translated: CASSLRTTGGSYGYTF.